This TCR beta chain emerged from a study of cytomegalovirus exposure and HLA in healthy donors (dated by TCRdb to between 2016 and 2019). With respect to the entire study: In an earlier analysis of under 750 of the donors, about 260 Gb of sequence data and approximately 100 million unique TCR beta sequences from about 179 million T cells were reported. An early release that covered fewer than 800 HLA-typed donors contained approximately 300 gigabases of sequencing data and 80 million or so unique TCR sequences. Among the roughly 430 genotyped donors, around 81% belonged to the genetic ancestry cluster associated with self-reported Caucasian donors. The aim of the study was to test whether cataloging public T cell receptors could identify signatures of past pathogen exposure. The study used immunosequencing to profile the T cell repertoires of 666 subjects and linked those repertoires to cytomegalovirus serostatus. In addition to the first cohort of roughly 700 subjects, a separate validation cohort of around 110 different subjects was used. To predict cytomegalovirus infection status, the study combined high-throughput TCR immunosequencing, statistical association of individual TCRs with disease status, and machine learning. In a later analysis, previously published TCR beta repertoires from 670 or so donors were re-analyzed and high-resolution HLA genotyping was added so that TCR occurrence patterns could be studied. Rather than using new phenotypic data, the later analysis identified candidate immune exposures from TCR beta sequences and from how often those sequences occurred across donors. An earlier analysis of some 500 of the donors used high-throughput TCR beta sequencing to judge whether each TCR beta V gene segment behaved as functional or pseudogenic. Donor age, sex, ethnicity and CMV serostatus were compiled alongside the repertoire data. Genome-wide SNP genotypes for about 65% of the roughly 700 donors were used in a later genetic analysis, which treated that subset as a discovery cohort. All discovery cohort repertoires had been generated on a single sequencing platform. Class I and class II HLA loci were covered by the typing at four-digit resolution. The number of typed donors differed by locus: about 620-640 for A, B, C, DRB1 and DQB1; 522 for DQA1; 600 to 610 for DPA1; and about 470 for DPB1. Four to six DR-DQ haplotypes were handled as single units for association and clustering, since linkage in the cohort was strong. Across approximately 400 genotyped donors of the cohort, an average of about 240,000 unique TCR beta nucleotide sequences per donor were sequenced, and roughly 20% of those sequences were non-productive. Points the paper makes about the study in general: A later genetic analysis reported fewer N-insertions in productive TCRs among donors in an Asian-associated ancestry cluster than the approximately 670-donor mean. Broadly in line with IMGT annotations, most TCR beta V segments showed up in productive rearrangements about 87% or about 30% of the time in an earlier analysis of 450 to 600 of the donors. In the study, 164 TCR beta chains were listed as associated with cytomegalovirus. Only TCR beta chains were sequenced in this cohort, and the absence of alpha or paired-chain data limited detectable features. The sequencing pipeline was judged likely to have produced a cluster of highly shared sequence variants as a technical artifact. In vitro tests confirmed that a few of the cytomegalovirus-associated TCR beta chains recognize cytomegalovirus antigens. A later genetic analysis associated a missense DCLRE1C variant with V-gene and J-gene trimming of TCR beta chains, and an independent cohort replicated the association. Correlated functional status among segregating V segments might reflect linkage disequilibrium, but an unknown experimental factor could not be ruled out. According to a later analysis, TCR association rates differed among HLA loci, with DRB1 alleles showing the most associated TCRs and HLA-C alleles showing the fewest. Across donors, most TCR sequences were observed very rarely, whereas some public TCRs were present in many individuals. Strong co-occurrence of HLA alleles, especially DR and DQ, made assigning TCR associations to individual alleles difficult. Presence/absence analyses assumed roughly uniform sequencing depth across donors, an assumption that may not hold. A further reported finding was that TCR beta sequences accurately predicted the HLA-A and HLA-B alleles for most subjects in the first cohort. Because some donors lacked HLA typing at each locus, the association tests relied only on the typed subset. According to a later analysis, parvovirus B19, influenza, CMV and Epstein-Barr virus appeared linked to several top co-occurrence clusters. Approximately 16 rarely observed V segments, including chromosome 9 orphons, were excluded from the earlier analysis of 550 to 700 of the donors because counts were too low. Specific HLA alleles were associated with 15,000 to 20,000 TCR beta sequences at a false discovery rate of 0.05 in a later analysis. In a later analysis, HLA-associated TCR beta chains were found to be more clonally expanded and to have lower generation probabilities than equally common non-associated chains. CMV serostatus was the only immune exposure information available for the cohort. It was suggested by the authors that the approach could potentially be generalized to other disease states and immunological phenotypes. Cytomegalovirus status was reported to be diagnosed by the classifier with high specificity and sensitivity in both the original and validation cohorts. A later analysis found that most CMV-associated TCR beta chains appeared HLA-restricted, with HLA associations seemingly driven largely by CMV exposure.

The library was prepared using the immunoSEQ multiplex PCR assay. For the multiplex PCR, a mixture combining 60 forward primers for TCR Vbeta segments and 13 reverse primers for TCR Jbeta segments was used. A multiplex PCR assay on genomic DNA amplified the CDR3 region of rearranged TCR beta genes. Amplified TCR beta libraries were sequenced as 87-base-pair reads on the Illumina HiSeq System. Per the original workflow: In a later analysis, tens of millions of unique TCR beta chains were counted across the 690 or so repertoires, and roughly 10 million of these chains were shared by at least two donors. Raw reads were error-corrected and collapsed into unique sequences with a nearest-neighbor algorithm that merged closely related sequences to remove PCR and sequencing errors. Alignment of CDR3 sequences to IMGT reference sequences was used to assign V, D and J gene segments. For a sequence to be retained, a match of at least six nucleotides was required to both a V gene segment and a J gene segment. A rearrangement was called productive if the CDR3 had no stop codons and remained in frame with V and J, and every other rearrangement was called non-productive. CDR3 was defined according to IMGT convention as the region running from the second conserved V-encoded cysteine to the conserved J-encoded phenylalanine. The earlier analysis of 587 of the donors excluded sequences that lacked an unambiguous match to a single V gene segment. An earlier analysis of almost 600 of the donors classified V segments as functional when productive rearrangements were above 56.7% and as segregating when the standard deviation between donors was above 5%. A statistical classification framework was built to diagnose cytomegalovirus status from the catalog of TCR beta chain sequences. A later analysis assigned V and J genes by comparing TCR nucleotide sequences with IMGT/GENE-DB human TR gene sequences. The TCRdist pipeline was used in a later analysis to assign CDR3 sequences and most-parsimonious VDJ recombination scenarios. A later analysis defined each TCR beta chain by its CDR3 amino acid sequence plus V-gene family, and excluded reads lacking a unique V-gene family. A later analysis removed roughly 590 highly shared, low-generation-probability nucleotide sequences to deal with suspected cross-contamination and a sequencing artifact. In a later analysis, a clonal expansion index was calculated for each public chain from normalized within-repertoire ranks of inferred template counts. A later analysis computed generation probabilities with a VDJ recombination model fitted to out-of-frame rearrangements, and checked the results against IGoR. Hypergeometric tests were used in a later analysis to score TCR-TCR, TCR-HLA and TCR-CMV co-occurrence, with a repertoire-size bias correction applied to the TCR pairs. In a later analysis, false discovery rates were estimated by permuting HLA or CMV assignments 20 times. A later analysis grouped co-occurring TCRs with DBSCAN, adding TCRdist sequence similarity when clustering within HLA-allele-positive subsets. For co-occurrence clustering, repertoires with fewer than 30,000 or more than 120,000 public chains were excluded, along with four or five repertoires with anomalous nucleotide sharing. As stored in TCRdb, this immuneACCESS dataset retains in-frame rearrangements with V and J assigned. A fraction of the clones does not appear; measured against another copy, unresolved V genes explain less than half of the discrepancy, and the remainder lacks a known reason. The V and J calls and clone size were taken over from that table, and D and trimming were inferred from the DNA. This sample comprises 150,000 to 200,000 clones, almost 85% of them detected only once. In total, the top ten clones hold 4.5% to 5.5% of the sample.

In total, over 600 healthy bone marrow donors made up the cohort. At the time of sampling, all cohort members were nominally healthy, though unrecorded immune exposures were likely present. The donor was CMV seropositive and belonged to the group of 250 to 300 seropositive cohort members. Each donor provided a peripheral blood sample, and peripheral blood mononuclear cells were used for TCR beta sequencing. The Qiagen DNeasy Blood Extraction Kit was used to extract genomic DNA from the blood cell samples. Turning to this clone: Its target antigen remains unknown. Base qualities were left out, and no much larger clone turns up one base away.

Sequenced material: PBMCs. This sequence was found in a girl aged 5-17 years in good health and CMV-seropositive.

The DNA is as follows: TGTGCCACTCACCTTCGACAGGCCGCTCCTTATGGCTACACCTTC. Its protein reads: CATHLRQAAPYGYTF. The receptor chain draws on TRBV6-5 and TRBJ1-2; TRBD1 could be the D gene, as 6 bases match. Reading the germline V gene gives CDR1 MNHEY and CDR2 SVGAGI. V is clipped by 10 bases and J by 5 bases, and the sequence between their germline boundaries is 23 bases long. Measured from the cysteine to the phenylalanine, the CDR3 is 15 residues long. Just CDR3 DNA is preserved here, 45 bases in frame from base 1.